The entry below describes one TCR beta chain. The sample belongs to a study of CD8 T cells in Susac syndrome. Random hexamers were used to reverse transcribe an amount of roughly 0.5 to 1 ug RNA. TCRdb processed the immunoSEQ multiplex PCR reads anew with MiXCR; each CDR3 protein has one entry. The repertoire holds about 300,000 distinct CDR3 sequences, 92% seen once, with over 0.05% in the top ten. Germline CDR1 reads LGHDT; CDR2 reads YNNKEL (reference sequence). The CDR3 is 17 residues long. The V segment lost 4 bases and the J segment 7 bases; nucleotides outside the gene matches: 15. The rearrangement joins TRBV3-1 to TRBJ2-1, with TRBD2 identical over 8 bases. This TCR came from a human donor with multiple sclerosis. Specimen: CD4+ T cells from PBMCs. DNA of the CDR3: TGTGCCAGCAGCCGTGACCTCGTCGGGGGGGCCCTTAATGAGCAGTTCTTC. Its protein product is CASSRDLVGGALNEQFF.